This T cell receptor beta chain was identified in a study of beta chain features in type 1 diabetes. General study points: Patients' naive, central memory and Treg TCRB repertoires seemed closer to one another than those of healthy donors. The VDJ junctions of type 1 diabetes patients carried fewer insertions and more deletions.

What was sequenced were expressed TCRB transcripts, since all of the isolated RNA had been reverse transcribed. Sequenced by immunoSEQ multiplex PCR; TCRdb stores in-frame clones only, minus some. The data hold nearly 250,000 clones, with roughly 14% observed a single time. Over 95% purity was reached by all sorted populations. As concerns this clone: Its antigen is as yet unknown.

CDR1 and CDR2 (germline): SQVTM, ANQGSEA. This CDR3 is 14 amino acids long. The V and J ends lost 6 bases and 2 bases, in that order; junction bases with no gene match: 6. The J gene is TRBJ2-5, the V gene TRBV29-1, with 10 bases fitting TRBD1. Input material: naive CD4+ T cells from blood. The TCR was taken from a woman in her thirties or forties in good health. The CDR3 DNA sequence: TGCAGCGTCGGGACAGGGGCCCTTCAAGAGACCCAGTACTTC. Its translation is CSVGTGALQETQYF.